Below, one T cell receptor beta chain is given with its context. What it binds is not known. The data belong to a study of CD8+CD57+ T cells in acquired aplastic anemia. Broader study findings: Between patients and controls, CD8+ Simpson's diversity did not vary significantly.

CDR1 and CDR2 from the germline V gene are DFQATT and SNEGSKA (reference sequence). This CDR3 region has 11 residues. Between the trimmed V and J ends, which lost 2 bases and 8 bases, there was a span of 9 bases. Selection for sequencing was limited to patients who had shown CD8+CD57+ cell expansion by flow cytometry. Profiles of TCR beta VDJ and CDR3 were generated from a genomic DNA template. TCRdb ran MiXCR on the reads and lists one entry per CDR3 protein. The sample gives about half a million distinct CDR3 sequences, around a third of which show up once; roughly 0.89% is in the top ten. Source material: sorted CD4+, CD8+, or CD8+CD57+ T cells (not recorded which) from PBMCs. The source of this sequence is a human donor with aplastic anemia. This chain links TRBV20-1 with TRBJ1-1; D is undetermined. The CDR3 loop reads CSARRPQEAFF. The CDR3 coding sequence is TGCAGTGCTAGAAGACCCCAAGAAGCTTTCTTT.